This T cell receptor beta chain is drawn from a study of blood T cell repertoires in COVID-19. Remarks on this clone: Other nucleotide sequences from this sample produce the same CDR3.

Trimming removed 5 bases at V and 0 bases at J, with 5 bases between. From germline, CDR1 is MNHEY and CDR2 SMNVEV (reference sequence). The CDR3 has 13 amino acids. Clones were read by immunoSEQ multiplex PCR, and TCRdb kept only the in-frame ones, dropping some. The table includes 400,000 to 450,000 clones, 85% to 90% detected once. The rearrangement joins TRBV27 to TRBJ2-1; no definite D call. The specimen was PBMCs or T cells enriched from blood (not recorded which). The origin of this receptor is a man aged 25 to 45 who had recovered from COVID-19. The DNA for the CDR3 is TGTGCCAGCAGTACGAGCTCCTACAATGAGCAGTTCTTC. It codes for CASSTSSYNEQFF.